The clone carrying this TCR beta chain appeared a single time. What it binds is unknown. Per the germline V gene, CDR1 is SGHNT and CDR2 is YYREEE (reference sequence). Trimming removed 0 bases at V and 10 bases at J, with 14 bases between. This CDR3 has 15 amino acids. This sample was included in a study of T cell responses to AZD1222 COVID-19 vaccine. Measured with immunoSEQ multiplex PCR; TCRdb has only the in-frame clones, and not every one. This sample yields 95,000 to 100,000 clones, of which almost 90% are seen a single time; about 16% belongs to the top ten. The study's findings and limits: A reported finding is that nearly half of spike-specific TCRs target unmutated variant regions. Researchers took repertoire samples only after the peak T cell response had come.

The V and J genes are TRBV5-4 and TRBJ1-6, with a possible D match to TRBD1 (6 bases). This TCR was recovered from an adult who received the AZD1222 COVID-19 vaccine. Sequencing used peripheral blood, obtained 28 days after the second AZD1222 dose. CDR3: CASSLEGRGESPLHF. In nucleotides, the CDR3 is TGTGCCAGCAGCTTGGAGGGGAGGGGGGAATCACCCCTCCACTTT.